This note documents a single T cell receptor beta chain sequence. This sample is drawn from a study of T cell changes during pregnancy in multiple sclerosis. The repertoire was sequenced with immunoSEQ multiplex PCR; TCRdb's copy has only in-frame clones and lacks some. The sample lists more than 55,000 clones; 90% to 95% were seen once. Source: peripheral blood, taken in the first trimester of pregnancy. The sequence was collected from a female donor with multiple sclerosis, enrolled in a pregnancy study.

CDR3: CASRLRFRTGAYEQYF. The CDR3 DNA reads as TGTGCCAGCAGACTTAGGTTCCGGACAGGGGCCTACGAGCAGTACTTC. This rearrangement joins TRBV5-6 to TRBJ2-7; TRBD1 matches at 9 bases. J lost 2 bases, V lost 5 bases, and 11 bases had no gene match. The CDR3 runs 16 residues. In germline, CDR1 is SGHDT, CDR2 YYEEEE.